This is a list of T cell receptor beta chains from one sample in a study of CD8 T cells in Susac syndrome. TCRdb reprocessed the immunoSEQ multiplex PCR reads via MiXCR and lists one record per CDR3 protein. The data show about 180,000 distinct CDR3 sequences, almost 96% seen once. The source material was CD4+ T cells from PBMCs. These receptors all come from a human donor with multiple sclerosis. Both conserved end residues are part of each CDR3. Each record gives: CDR3 length, J gene, clone size, D gene, V gene, CDR3 protein, CDR3 DNA. A D gene is named only where the DNA matches it firmly. Some rows have no size entry. The others give once, few or many, or a class for an expanded clone.

>14|TRBJ1-4|.|.|TRBV18
CASSRTGNREKLFF
TGTGCCAGCTCACGAACAGGGAACCGGGAAAAACTGTTTTTT
>11|TRBJ2-7|.|.|TRBV5-6
CASSLLTEQYF
TGTGCCAGCAGCTTGCTTACAGAGCAGTACTTC
>13|TRBJ2-5|.|.|TRBV30
CAWSVHYQETQYF
TGTGCCTGGAGTGTACACTACCAAGAGACCCAGTACTTC
>13|TRBJ2-2|.|.|TRBV9
CASSRVGAGELFF
TGTGCCAGCAGTAGGGTTGGGGCCGGGGAGCTGTTTTTT
>15|TRBJ1-5|.|.|TRBV28
CASSLAGTSNQPQHF
TGTGCCAGCAGTCTAGCGGGGACAAGCAATCAGCCCCAGCATTTT
>15|TRBJ2-3|.|.|TRBV18
CASRFAGATTDTQYF
TGTGCCAGCCGGTTCGCGGGGGCGACCACAGATACGCAGTATTTT
>14|TRBJ2-7|.|.|TRBV3-1
CASSQDEWDYEQYF
TGTGCCAGCAGCCAAGATGAGTGGGACTACGAGCAGTACTTC
>15|TRBJ2-1|.|.|TRBV7-9
CASSSDSYSYNEQFF
TGTGCCAGCAGCTCCGACAGTTACTCCTACAATGAGCAGTTCTTC
>12|TRBJ1-1|once|.|TRBV2
CASSEARVEAFF
TGTGCCAGCAGTGAAGCGCGGGTTGAAGCTTTCTTT
>12|TRBJ1-6|.|.|TRBV28
CASGVGDSPLHF
TGTGCCAGCGGGGTAGGGGATTCACCCCTCCACTTT